This TCR beta chain was obtained from a study of CD8 T cells in Susac syndrome. Random hexamers primed reverse transcription of about 0.45 to 1 ug RNA. TCRdb fed the immunoSEQ multiplex PCR reads into MiXCR, producing one record per CDR3 protein. This table has some 200,000 distinct CDR3 sequences, roughly 96% appearing once. Sequencing of TCR beta was carried out in blood CD8+ and CD4+ T cells. The multiple sclerosis controls were treatment-naive patients with relapsing-remitting disease that was stable or active. The CDR3 loop spans 16 amino acids. From germline, CDR1 is SGHRS and CDR2 YFSETQ. V was pared by 5 bases and J by 0 bases, with 5 bases of the junction left unmatched.

The clonotype comes from a human donor with multiple sclerosis. The chain uses TRBV5-1 and TRBJ2-1, with 10 bases aligning to TRBD2. Sequencing was carried out using CD4+ T cells from PBMCs. CDR3 in DNA: TGCGCCAGCAGTCTAGCGGGGGCTACCTCCTACAATGAGCAGTTCTTC. Encoded protein: CASSLAGATSYNEQFF.